This T cell receptor (beta chain) is from a study of a mutant IDH1 vaccine in newly diagnosed glioma. The overall study: Antecedent treatment encompassed radiotherapy, temozolomide, or their combination; the majority received both. Whole-study results and caveats: Pseudoprogression seemed unlinked to shifts in top peripheral T cell clonotypes.

As for time point: baseline, week 1 (first vaccination visit). Treatment specified: pre-vaccination baseline after standard-of-care therapy. Astrocytomas that were new, WHO grade 3 or 4, IDH1-mutant and ATRX-lost were present in the donors. A remark on this clone: The target antigen is unknown.

V was clipped by 1 base and J by 9 bases, with 19 bases between them. Germline CDR1 is SGHTA and CDR2 is FQGNSA. The CDR3 totals 16 residues. Generated by immunoSEQ multiplex PCR, the TCRdb table keeps only in-frame clones and is missing some. The sample consists of approximately 92,000 clones, 80% of them appearing once. This specimen consisted of PBMCs, obtained from a glioma patient treated with radiotherapy, temozolomide or both. This clonotype was sampled from a middle-aged man with glioma. This sequence joins TRBV7-2 and TRBJ2-1; no clear D gene. The CDR3 reads CASSLGERQLALEQFF. The CDR3, as DNA: TGTGCCAGCAGCTTAGGGGAACGGCAGCTGGCACTTGAGCAGTTCTTC. The entire variable domain, with the rest obtained from reference TRBV7-2 and TRBJ2-1, is as follows: GAGVSQSPSNKVTEKGKDVELRCDPISGHTALYWYRQSLGQGLEFLIYFQGNSAPDKSGLPSDRFSAERTGGSVSTLTIQRTQQEDSAVYLCASSLGERQLALEQFFGPGTRLTVL.